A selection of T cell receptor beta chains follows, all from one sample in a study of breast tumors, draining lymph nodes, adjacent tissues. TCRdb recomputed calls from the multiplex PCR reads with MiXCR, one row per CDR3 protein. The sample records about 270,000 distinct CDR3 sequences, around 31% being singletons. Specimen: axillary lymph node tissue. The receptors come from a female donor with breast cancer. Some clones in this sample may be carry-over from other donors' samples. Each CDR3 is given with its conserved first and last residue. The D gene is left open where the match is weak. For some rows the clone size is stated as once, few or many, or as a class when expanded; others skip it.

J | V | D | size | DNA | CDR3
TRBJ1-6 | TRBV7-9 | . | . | TGTGCCAGCGGCTTCCGGGGAGTGGGTTCACCCCTCCACTTC | CASGFRGVGSPLHF
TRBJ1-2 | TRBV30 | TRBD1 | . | TGTGCCTGTATCGGACAGGGTGACTATGGCTACACCTTC | CACIGQGDYGYTF
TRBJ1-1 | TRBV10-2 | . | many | TGCGCCAGCAGTGAGCAGAAGGGGGGACCGTGGGGAGCTTTCTTT | CASSEQKGGPWGAFF
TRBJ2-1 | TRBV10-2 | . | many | TGCGCCAGCAGTGAGTCAGAGGGAAGCTCCTACAATGAGCAGTTCTTC | CASSESEGSSYNEQFF
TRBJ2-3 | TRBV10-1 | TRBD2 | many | TGCGCCAGCAGTGAGCAGATAGCGGGGGGCACAGATACGCAGTATTTT | CASSEQIAGGTDTQYF
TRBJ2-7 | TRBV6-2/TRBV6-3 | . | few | TGTGCCAGCGCATGGGGCCCCTCCGAGCAGTACTTC | CASAWGPSEQYF
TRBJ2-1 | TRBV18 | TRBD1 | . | TGTGCCAGCTCAAATACCGGGACAGGGTCCAATGAGCAGTTCTTC | CASSNTGTGSNEQFF
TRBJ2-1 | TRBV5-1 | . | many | TGCGCCAGCAGCCGGGGACGAGGGGATAATGAGCAGTTCTTC | CASSRGRGDNEQFF
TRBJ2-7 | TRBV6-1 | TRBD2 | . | TGTGCCAGCAGTGAAGCGGGCGGGGGAGCCTACGAGCAGTACTTC | CASSEAGGGAYEQYF
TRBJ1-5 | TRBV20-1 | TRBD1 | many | TGCAGTGCGGAAACAGGGGGCGTTGGTCAGCCCCAGCATTTT | CSAETGGVGQPQHF
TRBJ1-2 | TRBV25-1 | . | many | TGTGCCAGCAGTGAAGACATCTATGGCTACACCTTC | CASSEDIYGYTF
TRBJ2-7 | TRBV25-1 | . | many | TGTGCCAGCAGCGCCTTTAAATCCTACGAGCAGTACTTC | CASSAFKSYEQYF
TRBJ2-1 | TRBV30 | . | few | TGTGCCTGGAGTGTACTGATGGCAGGAAATGAGCAGTTCTTC | CAWSVLMAGNEQFF
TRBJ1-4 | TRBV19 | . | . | TGTGCCAGTCGGGACATTTGGGGCAATGAAGAACTGTTTTTT | CASRDIWGNEELFF
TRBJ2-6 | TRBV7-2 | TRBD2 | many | TGTGCCAGCAGCCCCGGACTAGCGTCTGGGGCCAACGTCCTGACTTTC | CASSPGLASGANVLTF
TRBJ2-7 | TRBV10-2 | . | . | TGCGCCAGTAGTCAGTCGCGGGTTGTCTACGAGCAGTACTTC | CASSQSRVVYEQYF
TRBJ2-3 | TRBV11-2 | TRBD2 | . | TGTGCCAGCTTGGGGTCGGGAGGGCTGACAGATACGCAGTATTTT | CASLGSGGLTDTQYF
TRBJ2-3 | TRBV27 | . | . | TGTGCCAGCAGTCAACAGGGCTGGGACGCAGATACGCAGTATTTT | CASSQQGWDADTQYF
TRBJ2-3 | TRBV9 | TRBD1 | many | TGTGCCAGCAGCGCATCAAGTTTACAGGGGTCAGATACGCAGTATTTT | CASSASSLQGSDTQYF
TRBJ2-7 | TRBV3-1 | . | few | TGCGCCAGCAGCCAGTCCGGGACTTCCTACGAGCAGTACTTC | CASSQSGTSYEQYF
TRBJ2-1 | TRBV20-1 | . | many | TGCAGTGTGCAGCCGGGACTTAGGGCTGAGCAGTTCTTC | CSVQPGLRAEQFF
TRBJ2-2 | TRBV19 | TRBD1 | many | TGTGCCAGTAAACTTCCGGGACAGTTTACCGGGGAGCTGTTTTTT | CASKLPGQFTGELFF
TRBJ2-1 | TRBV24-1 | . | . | TGTGCCACCAGTGATAGTCTAACATACAATGAGCAGTTCTTC | CATSDSLTYNEQFF
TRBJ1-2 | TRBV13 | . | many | TGTGCCAGCAGCTTAGGACAGGGAGTCTATGGCTACACCTTC | CASSLGQGVYGYTF
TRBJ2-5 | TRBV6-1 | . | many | TGTGCCAGCAGTGTGTTCTGGGGCGAGACCCAGTACTTC | CASSVFWGETQYF
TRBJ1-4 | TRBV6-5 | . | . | TGTGCCAGCAGTCACTCGATCCAGAATAATGAAAAACTGTTTTTT | CASSHSIQNNEKLFF
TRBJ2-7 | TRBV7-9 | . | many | TGTGCCAGCAGCTTTAGACAAGGCGAGCAGTACTTC | CASSFRQGEQYF
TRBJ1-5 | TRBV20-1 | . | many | TGCAGTGCTAGGAGTCAGAGCAATCAGCCCCAGCATTTT | CSARSQSNQPQHF